Listed here are 32 T cell receptor beta chains from one sample, sequenced in a study of blood T cell repertoires in COVID-19. Sequenced by immunoSEQ multiplex PCR; TCRdb stores in-frame clones only, minus some. The sample yields about 99,000 clones, roughly 87% seen once. Sequencing was done on a sample of peripheral blood. These receptors were obtained from a woman aged 80 or over in a cohort sampled during active COVID-19.

This clone came up once. The chain couples TRBV9 to TRBJ2-2; D not certain. The V and J ends lost 3 bases and 8 bases respectively, with 5 bases between them. The CDR3 sequence is 11 residues long. The germline CDR1 and CDR2 sequences are SGDLS and YYNGEE. For the CDR3, the DNA is TGTGCCAGCAGCGGCACAGGGGAGCTGTTTTTT. Translation: CASSGTGELFF. Complete variable domain (other parts from reference TRBV9 and TRBJ2-2): DSGVTQTPKHLITATGQRVTLRCSPRSGDLSVYWYQQSLDQGLQFLIQYYNGEERAKGNILERFSAQQFPDLHSELNLSSLELGDSALYFCASSGTGELFFGEGSRLTVL.

The chain is built from TRBV5-4 and TRBJ2-6; D is ambiguous. The CDR3 sequence is 17 residues long. Germline-derived CDR1 and CDR2 are SGHNT and YYREEE (reference sequence). V dropped 1 base and J dropped 0 bases, with 11 bases sitting between them. The DNA of the CDR3 is TGTGCCAGCAGCTTGCCACCCGGGTTCTCTGGGGCCAACGTCCTGACTTTC. It codes for CASSLPPGFSGANVLTF. The whole variable domain, filled in from reference TRBV5-4 and TRBJ2-6, reads ETGVTQSPTHLIKTRGQQVTLRCSSQSGHNTVSWYQQALGQGPQFIFQYYREEENGRGNFPPRFSGLQFPNYSSELNVNALELDDSALYLCASSLPPGFSGANVLTFGAGSRLTVL.

The gene calls are TRBV24-1 and TRBJ2-3; no firm D call. V was trimmed by 5 bases and J by 7 bases, leaving 15 bases between them. The CDR3 is 14 amino acids. In germline, CDR1 is KGHDR, CDR2 SFDVKD. CDR3 in amino acids: CATSVRVPPYTQYF. Here the CDR3 DNA reads TGTGCCACCAGTGTCCGGGTACCCCCGTATACGCAGTATTTT.

This clone was observed once. The CDR3 spells CASSSPGRNSPLHF. The CDR3 region has the DNA TGTGCCAGCAGCAGCCCCGGTCGGAATTCACCCCTCCACTTT. The chain links TRBV21-1 to TRBJ1-6. TRBV21-1 constitutes a pseudogene. This CDR3 spans 14 amino acids.

DNA for the CDR3: TGTGCCAGCAGTTATCGGGACAGAGGGAGCAACACCATATATTTT. Translated: CASSYRDRGSNTIYF. The V call is TRBV6-5, the J call TRBJ1-3; 7 positions match TRBD1. V was pared by 3 bases and J by 7 bases, with 9 bases of the junction left unmatched. The CDR3 sequence is 15 residues long. Germline lookup yields CDR1 MNHEY and CDR2 SVGAGI.

The V call is TRBV5-1, the J call TRBJ1-1; D is unresolved. The CDR3 runs to 15 residues. V lost 0 bases to trimming and J lost 2 bases, with 11 bases between them. Germline values: CDR1 SGHRS, CDR2 YFSETQ. CDR3 nucleotide sequence: TGCGCCAGCAGCTTGGGGGCCGGGGTAAACACTGAAGCTTTCTTT. Translation gives CASSLGAGVNTEAFF.

This clone was seen only once. The rearrangement links TRBV5-4 to TRBJ1-2, with D perhaps matching TRBD1 (6 bases). Trimming removed 0 bases from V and 8 bases from J, with 23 bases in between. CDR1 and CDR2 (germline): SGHNT, YYREEE (reference sequence). This CDR3 is built from 17 residues. This CDR3 is CASSLGGQGLISFGYTF. The CDR3 nucleotides are TGTGCCAGCAGCTTGGGGGGGCAGGGGTTAATCTCCTTCGGCTACACCTTC.

This chain uses TRBV18 with TRBJ1-1; D might be TRBD1 (6 bases). V lost 3 bases and J 0 bases, leaving 8 bases between the germline ends. This CDR3 is built from 14 residues. In germline, CDR1 is KGHSH, CDR2 LQKENI. CDR3 sequence reads: CASSPDSLNTEAFF. The CDR3 DNA is TGTGCCAGCTCACCGGACAGCCTGAACACTGAAGCTTTCTTT.

The chain recombines TRBV2 with TRBJ2-2, with TRBD1 matching 8 bases. The CDR3 has 15 residues. Per the germline V gene, CDR1 is SNHLY and CDR2 is FYNNEI. Unmatched junction bases numbered 11, after V lost 8 bases and J lost 6 bases. The CDR3 is CASGGGQGGPGELFF. In DNA form, the CDR3 reads TGTGCCAGCGGTGGAGGACAGGGCGGTCCCGGGGAGCTGTTTTTT.

This chain connects TRBV6-6 to TRBJ1-6; D uncertain. The CDR3 has 12 residues. Trimming left V 10 bases short and J 10 bases short, with 14 bases between. Germline CDR1 reads MNHNY; CDR2 reads SVGAGI (reference sequence). The CDR3 DNA sequence: TGTGCCACCTTAGGCCGGGTATCACCCCTCCACTTT. This codes for CATLGRVSPLHF.

The chain carries TRBV5-1 and TRBJ1-1; D not certain. V was cut by 0 bases and J by 0 bases, with 9 bases left in between. Per germline, CDR1 SGHRS and CDR2 YFSETQ. The CDR3 spans 15 residues. The CDR3 spells CASSLVGSMNTEAFF. The DNA for the CDR3 is TGCGCCAGCAGCTTGGTCGGGAGTATGAACACTGAAGCTTTCTTT.

The genes are TRBV6-5 and TRBJ2-1; 11 bases are shared with TRBD2. Germline trimming cut 6 bases from V and 10 bases from J; bases unmatched to any gene: 11. CDR1 and CDR2 from the germline V gene are MNHEY and SVGAGI. This CDR3 has 15 residues. The CDR3 region is CASRSGTSGLGEQFF. As DNA, the CDR3 is TGTGCCAGCAGATCCGGGACTAGCGGATTAGGCGAGCAGTTCTTC.

The chain is built from TRBV6-5 and TRBJ2-1; a weak D match, TRBD1 (6 bases). This CDR3 is built from 14 residues. With 10 bases removed from V and 2 bases from J, the gap between germline ends came to 15 bases. Germline V CDR1 and CDR2: MNHEY, SVGAGI. The DNA of the CDR3 is TGTGCCACCCTACCTAGACAGGCCTACAATGAGCAGTTCTTC. This encodes CATLPRQAYNEQFF.

The genes are TRBV19 and TRBJ2-4; tentative D call: TRBD2 (6 bases). Trimming took 8 bases from V and 0 from J, leaving 14 bases between them. The CDR3 is made up of 15 amino acids. Looked up from germline, CDR1 is LNHDA and CDR2 is SQIVND (reference sequence). In nucleotides, the CDR3 is TGTGCCAGTGCTCTCCCGGGACTAGCCAAAAACATTCAGTACTTC. This encodes CASALPGLAKNIQYF. The full variable domain, completed using reference TRBV19 and TRBJ2-4, is DGGITQSPKYLFRKEGQNVTLSCEQNLNHDAMYWYRQDPGQGLRLIYYSQIVNDFQKGDIAEGYSVSREKKESFPLTVTSAQKNPTAFYLCASALPGLAKNIQYFGAGTRLSVL.

This chain links TRBV7-6 with TRBJ2-7; 7 bases fit TRBD1. CDR3 length: 14 residues. Per the germline V gene, CDR1 is SGHVS and CDR2 is FNYEAQ. V gave up 1 base and J gave up 2 bases; unmatched junction bases: 2. This CDR3 reads CASSLERGPYEQYF. In nucleotides, the CDR3 is TGTGCCAGCAGCTTAGAGAGGGGGCCCTACGAGCAGTACTTC.

The chain couples TRBV19 to TRBJ2-3; weak D call: TRBD2 (6 bases). V lost 4 bases and J lost 0, with 11 bases in between. CDR1 and CDR2 from the germline V gene are LNHDA and SQIVND (reference sequence). The length of the CDR3 is 15 residues. The CDR3 DNA reads TGTGCCAGTAGTACTCGGGAGCCTAGCACAGATACGCAGTATTTT. The encoded protein is CASSTREPSTDTQYF.

The chain carries TRBV27 and TRBJ1-2, with 7 bases identical to TRBD1. V was pared by 6 bases and J by 8 bases, with 9 bases of the junction left unmatched. Germline V gives CDR1 MNHEY, CDR2 SMNVEV (reference sequence). This CDR3 is built from 13 residues. CDR3 residues: CASRGTVSRGYTF. In DNA form, the CDR3 reads TGTGCCAGCAGGGGGACAGTTAGCCGCGGCTACACCTTC.

V gene TRBV6-5 combines with J gene TRBJ2-7; possibly TRBD1 for D (5 bases). CDR3 size: 13 residues. Looked up from germline, CDR1 is MNHEY and CDR2 is SVGAGI. Trimming removed 7 bases at V and 2 bases at J, with 12 bases between. The CDR3 sequence is CASTQTATYEQYF. For the CDR3, the DNA is TGTGCCAGCACCCAGACAGCCACCTACGAGCAGTACTTC.

The chain has TRBV5-1 and TRBJ1-4; D may be TRBD1 (5 bases). The CDR3 sequence is 16 residues long. Germline lookup yields CDR1 SGHRS and CDR2 YFSETQ. Trimming left V 0 bases short and J 7 bases short, with 16 bases between. CDR3 DNA sequence: TGCGCCAGCAGCTTGGACGGAGGGACTGCAGGTGAAAAACTGTTTTTT. Amino acids: CASSLDGGTAGEKLFF.

In nucleotides, the CDR3 is TGTGCCACCAGCGAGCCGGGACAGGTGACCGGGGAGCTGTTTTTT. Protein sequence: CATSEPGQVTGELFF. The chain carries TRBV24-1 and TRBJ2-2; 8 bases agree with TRBD1. The CDR3 consists of 15 residues. Germline V gene data show CDR1 as KGHDR and CDR2 as SFDVKD. V dropped 7 bases and J dropped 5; count of bases not matched to a gene: 8.

This rearrangement joins TRBV7-6 to TRBJ2-5; 7 bases fit TRBD2. Germline assignment: CDR1 SGHVS and CDR2 FNYEAQ. V shed 0 bases, J shed 5 bases, and the junction held 6 bases outside the gene matches. The CDR3 runs 15 residues. In DNA form, the CDR3 reads TGTGCCAGCAGCTTAGCGTCCCTCGGGGGGGAGACCCAGTACTTC. This translates into CASSLASLGGETQYF.

V gene TRBV5-8 combines with J gene TRBJ1-3; TRBD1 is a possible D gene (5 bases). V lost 2 bases and J lost 1, with 16 bases in between. The CDR3 sequence is 17 residues long. Germline-derived CDR1 and CDR2 are SGHTS and YDEGEE. The CDR3 DNA sequence: TGTGCCAGCAGCTTAGGATGGGGCCCTTCGTCTGGAAACACCATATATTTT. Translation: CASSLGWGPSSGNTIYF. The variable domain in full, with the rest retrieved from reference TRBV5-8 and TRBJ1-3, is EAGVTQSPTHLIKTRGQQATLRCSPISGHTSVYWYQQALGLGLQFLLWYDEGEERNRGNFPPRFSGRQFPNYSSELNVNALELEDSALYLCASSLGWGPSSGNTIYFGEGSWLTVV.

The chain has TRBV4-1 and TRBJ2-1, with 12 bases aligning to TRBD2. The germline CDR1 and CDR2 sequences are MGHRA and YSYEKL. CDR3 length equals 15 residues. J lost 4 bases, V lost 4 bases, and 2 bases had no gene match. As DNA, the CDR3 is TGCGCCAGCAGCCCAGGACTAGCGGGGTACAATGAGCAGTTCTTC. Protein sequence: CASSPGLAGYNEQFF.

This clone was detected only a few times. The gene calls are TRBV4-1 and TRBJ1-1; D is possibly TRBD1 (5 bases). CDR1 MGHRA and CDR2 YSYEKL come from the germline V gene. Trimming shortened V by 7 bases and J by 0 bases, and 9 bases separated the two germline ends. This CDR3 has 13 amino acids. The CDR3 is CASIGGVNTEAFF. DNA of the CDR3: TGCGCCAGCATTGGGGGGGTGAACACTGAAGCTTTCTTT.

The genes are TRBV5-5 and TRBJ1-4, with D uncertain. Deletions cut 4 bases from V and 0 bases from J, with 10 bases between. The germline CDR1 and CDR2 sequences are SGHKS and YYEKEE (reference sequence). CDR3 length equals 15 residues. The CDR3 protein is CASSQEVATNEKLFF. The CDR3 DNA follows: TGTGCCAGCAGCCAGGAGGTTGCAACTAATGAAAAACTGTTTTTT.

J is TRBJ2-2 and V is TRBV7-9; tentatively, D is TRBD2 (6 bases). The CDR3 extends over 14 amino acids. CDR1 and CDR2 from the germline V gene are SEHNR and FQNEAQ (reference sequence). V lost 5 bases, J lost 7 bases, and 14 bases lay in between. The CDR3 DNA reads TGTGCCAGCAGCATTAGCGGTGTCAGCGGGGAGCTGTTTTTT. Translating it yields CASSISGVSGELFF.

This clone was observed once. The V call is TRBV27, the J call TRBJ1-1; TRBD1 matches 9 bases. The CDR3 covers 13 residues. Germline V gene sequence: CDR1 MNHEY, CDR2 SMNVEV (reference sequence). V lost 6 bases to trimming and J lost 5 bases; unmatched junction nucleotides: 4. The CDR3, as DNA: TGTGCCAGCAGACCGACAGGGGGAACTGAAGCTTTCTTT. This encodes CASRPTGGTEAFF.

The chain couples TRBV4-2 to TRBJ1-2; possibly TRBD1 for D (5 bases). Germline CDR1 LGHNA, CDR2 YNFKEQ. V lost 1 base and J lost 3, with 9 bases in between. This CDR3 has 14 residues. CDR3 region: CASSQGGRDYGYTF. CDR3 in DNA: TGTGCCAGCAGCCAAGGGGGCAGGGACTATGGCTACACCTTC.

The rearrangement joins TRBV28 to TRBJ2-1; 9 bases are shared with TRBD2. V lost 2 bases to trimming and J lost 0 bases; unmatched junction nucleotides: 5. Germline CDR1 MDHEN, CDR2 SYDVKM. This CDR3 contains 17 residues. CDR3 sequence: CASSLTSGSSSYNEQFF. The CDR3 DNA reads TGTGCCAGCAGTTTAACTAGCGGGTCGTCCTCCTACAATGAGCAGTTCTTC.

This clone was seen a single time. The chain joins TRBV25-1 to TRBJ1-2; no clear D. CDR1 and CDR2 (germline): MGHDK, SYGVNS. The CDR3 contains 13 residues. Trimming left V 4 bases short and J 4 bases short, with 10 bases between. The CDR3 nucleotides are TGTGCCAGCAGTGTGGGAGGGCTCTATGGCTACACCTTC. Amino acids: CASSVGGLYGYTF.

This sequence joins TRBV4-1 and TRBJ2-7; D gene uncertain. CDR1 is MGHRA, CDR2 YSYEKL, per germline. The V end was cut by 1 base, the J end by 4 bases, with 8 bases between. There are 13 residues in the CDR3. The CDR3 reads CASSQAPLYEQYF. CDR3 sequence (DNA): TGCGCCAGCAGCCAAGCCCCACTTTACGAGCAGTACTTC.

In its sample, this clone was seen a few times. This chain connects TRBV25-1 to TRBJ2-3; D is uncertain. Germline V gene sequence: CDR1 MGHDK, CDR2 SYGVNS. V shed 3 bases and J shed 11 bases, with 12 bases lying between them. The CDR3 has 12 residues. CDR3 bases: TGTGCCAGCAGTGACTCCCTTCTAGGGCAGTATTTT. This codes for CASSDSLLGQYF.